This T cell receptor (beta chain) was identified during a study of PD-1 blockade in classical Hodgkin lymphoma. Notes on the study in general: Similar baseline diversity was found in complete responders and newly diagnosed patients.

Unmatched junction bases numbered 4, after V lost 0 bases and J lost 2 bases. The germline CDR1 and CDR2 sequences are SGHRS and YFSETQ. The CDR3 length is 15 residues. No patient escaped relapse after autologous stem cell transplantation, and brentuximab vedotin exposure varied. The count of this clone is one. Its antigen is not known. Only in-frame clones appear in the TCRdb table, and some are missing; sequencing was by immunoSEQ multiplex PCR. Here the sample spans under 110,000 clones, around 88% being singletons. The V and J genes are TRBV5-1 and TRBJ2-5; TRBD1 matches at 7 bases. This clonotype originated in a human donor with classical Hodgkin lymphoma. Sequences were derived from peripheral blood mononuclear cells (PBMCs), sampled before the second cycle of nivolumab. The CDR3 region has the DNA TGCGCCAGCAGCTTGGCCGAGGGGGCGCAAGAGACCCAGTACTTC. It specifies CASSLAEGAQETQYF. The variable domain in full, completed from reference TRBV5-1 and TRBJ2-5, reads KAGVTQTPRYLIKTRGQQVTLSCSPISGHRSVSWYQQTPGQGLQFLFEYFSETQRNKGNFPGRFSGRQFSNSRSEMNVSTLELGDSALYLCASSLAEGAQETQYFGPGTRLLVL.